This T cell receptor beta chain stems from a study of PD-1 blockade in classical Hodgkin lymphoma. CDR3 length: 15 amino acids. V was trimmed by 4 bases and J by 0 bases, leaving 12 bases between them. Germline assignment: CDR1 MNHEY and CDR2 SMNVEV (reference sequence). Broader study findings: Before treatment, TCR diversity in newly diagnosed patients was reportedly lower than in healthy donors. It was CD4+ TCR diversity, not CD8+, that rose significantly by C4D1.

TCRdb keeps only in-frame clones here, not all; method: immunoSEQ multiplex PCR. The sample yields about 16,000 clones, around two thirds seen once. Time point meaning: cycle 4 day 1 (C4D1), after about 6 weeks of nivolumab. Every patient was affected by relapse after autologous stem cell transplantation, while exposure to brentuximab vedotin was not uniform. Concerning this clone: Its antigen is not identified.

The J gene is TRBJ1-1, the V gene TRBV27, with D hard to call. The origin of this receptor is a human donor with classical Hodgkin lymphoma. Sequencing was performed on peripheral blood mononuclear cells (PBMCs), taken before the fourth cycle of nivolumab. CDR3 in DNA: TGTGCCAGCAGTTCCCAGGACTTACTGAACACTGAAGCTTTCTTT. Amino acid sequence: CASSSQDLLNTEAFF.